This T cell receptor beta chain was recorded in a study of T cells after yellow fever vaccination. Study-wide points: A small share of clonotypes appeared in both CD4 and CD8 compartments.

This clonotype was seen more than once but under ten times. What it recognizes is unknown. They built TCR cDNA with 5'RACE template switching, a step that put in a universal primer site and UMIs. Using its own MiXCR run on the 5' RACE reads, TCRdb lists one record per CDR3 protein. The data contain about 220,000 distinct CDR3 sequences, approximately 3.3% of them singletons. The source is a man aged 18 to 30 who received the YFV17D yellow fever vaccine. Source: CD4+ T cells sorted from PBMCs, taken 10 days after the yellow fever booster vaccination.

In nucleotides, the CDR3 is TGTGCCAGCATTCCACGCCGGGGGGGGCGTCTTGGCAATCAGCCCCAGCATTTT. Translated, it gives CASIPRRGGRLGNQPQHF. The gene calls are TRBV6-2 or TRBV6-3 and TRBJ1-5; D is perhaps TRBD1 (6 bases). The ends were cut back, 7 bases at V and 2 bases at J, with 24 bases in the middle. This CDR3 is 18 amino acids long. CDR1 and CDR2 from the germline V gene are MNHEY and SVGEGT.